Shown below are 15 T cell receptor beta chains from a single sample sequenced in a study of T cell repertoires in cytomegalovirus infection. TCRdb ran MiXCR on the reads and lists one entry per CDR3 protein. The sample carries a few hundred thousand distinct CDR3 sequences, more than 9% recorded once. The sample comprised PBMCs. All receptors derive from a human donor in good health (CMV status not recorded). Some clones in this sample may be carry-over from other donors' samples.

The V gene is TRBV27, the J gene TRBJ2-1; D gene unclear. Trimming left V 2 bases short and J 6 bases short, with 8 bases between. CDR3 length: 13 amino acids. The germline V gene has CDR1 MNHEY and CDR2 SMNVEV (reference sequence). CDR3 sequence (DNA): TGTGCCAGCAGTTTACAACAGCTCAATGAGCAGTTCTTC. Its protein is CASSLQQLNEQFF.

CDR3: CASSLALRREAFF. The CDR3 DNA reads as TGTGCCAGCAGCTTAGCGTTAAGACGGGAAGCTTTCTTT. The gene calls are TRBV7-8 and TRBJ1-1; no clear D gene. This CDR3 region has 13 residues. Germline CDR1 reads SGHVS; CDR2 reads FQNEAQ. V was trimmed by 0 bases and J by 8 bases, leaving 10 bases between them. Variable domain in full (rest from reference TRBV7-8 and TRBJ1-1): GAGVSQSPRYKVAKRGQDVALRCDPISGHVSLFWYQQALGQGPEFLTYFQNEAQLDKSGLPSDRFFAERPEGSVSTLKIQRTQQEDSAVYLCASSLALRREAFFGQGTRLTVV.

The V call is TRBV11-2, the J call TRBJ1-2; 10 nucleotides align to TRBD1. Per germline, CDR1 SGHAT and CDR2 FQNNGV. This CDR3 region has 15 residues. V shed 4 bases, J shed 8 bases, and the junction held 10 bases outside the gene matches. CDR3 residues: CASSSSGTGVEGYTF. As DNA, the CDR3 is TGTGCCAGCAGCTCCTCCGGGACAGGGGTCGAGGGCTACACCTTC.

This chain links TRBV4-2 with TRBJ2-7; 12 bases agree with TRBD2. The CDR3 consists of 16 residues. The junction had 3 bases not matched to a gene; V was cut back by 3 bases and J by 0 bases. Germline V gene lookup returns CDR1 LGHNA and CDR2 YNFKEQ. The CDR3 spells CASSQTTSGSSYEQYF. CDR3 coding DNA: TGTGCCAGCAGCCAGACGACTAGCGGGAGCTCCTACGAGCAGTACTTC.

This clonotype has a count of ten or more. V is TRBV10-3 and J is TRBJ2-7, with D perhaps TRBD1 (6 bases). Deletions cut 5 bases from V and 2 bases from J, with 16 bases between. Germline CDR1 and CDR2: ENHRY and SYGVKD. The CDR3 loop spans 15 amino acids. This chain's CDR3 is CAISSTGIRTYEQYF. The CDR3 nucleotides are TGTGCCATCAGTTCAACAGGGATCCGGACCTACGAGCAGTACTTC.

The CDR3 is CASTPLGRGETQYF. The CDR3 coding sequence is TGTGCCAGCACCCCCCTAGGGAGAGGCGAGACCCAGTACTTC. The chain is built from TRBV11-2 and TRBJ2-5, with D possibly matching TRBD2 (5 bases). The CDR3 spans 14 residues. Germline CDR1 reads SGHAT; CDR2 reads FQNNGV. Trimming took off 7 bases at V and 5 bases at J, with 17 bases between the two ends.

The J gene is TRBJ2-7, the V gene TRBV20-1; TRBD1 matches 10 bases. The germline gives CDR1 DFQATT, CDR2 SNEGSKA (reference sequence). The CDR3 extends over 14 amino acids. Trimming at V came to 5 bases and at J to 6 bases, leaving 10 bases not matched to a gene. CDR3 loop: CSAARGQGIGEQYF. In DNA, the CDR3 is TGCAGTGCTGCCCGGGGACAGGGGATCGGCGAGCAGTACTTC.

Judged by abundance, this clonotype is medium-sized. The rearrangement joins TRBV7-2 to TRBJ1-4, with a tentative D call TRBD1 (5 bases). The CDR3 extends over 16 amino acids. CDR1 is SGHTA, CDR2 FQGNSA, per germline. V was pared by 5 bases and J by 0 bases, with 13 bases between. The CDR3 loop reads CASSVNGAATNEKLFF. Here the CDR3 DNA reads TGTGCCAGCAGCGTCAACGGGGCAGCAACTAATGAAAAACTGTTTTTT.

The table lists this clonotype with many counts. The chain uses TRBV7-9 and TRBJ1-2, with D maybe TRBD1 (6 bases). The CDR3 spans 13 residues. Germline-derived CDR1 and CDR2 are SEHNR and FQNEAQ (reference sequence). Trimming cost V 5 bases and J 4 bases, with 11 bases left between them. CDR3 amino acids: CASSHRDFYGYTF. The CDR3 DNA sequence: TGTGCCAGCAGCCACAGGGATTTCTATGGCTACACCTTC.

The chain carries TRBV5-1 and TRBJ2-2, with D possibly TRBD2 on 6 matching bases. V was clipped by 4 bases and J by 1 base, with 11 bases between them. The CDR3 sequence is 15 residues long. The germline gives CDR1 SGHRS, CDR2 YFSETQ. CDR3 DNA sequence: TGCGCCAGCAGCGACTCCGGGGGGAACACCGGGGAGCTGTTTTTT. Amino acids: CASSDSGGNTGELFF.

The CDR3 nucleotides are TGCAGCGTGGAGACCAGGCAAGCCTACGAGCAGTACTTC. Translated: CSVETRQAYEQYF. The rearrangement joins TRBV29-1 to TRBJ2-7; the D is unclear. V was clipped by 6 bases and J by 2 bases, with 14 bases between them. The germline gives CDR1 SQVTM, CDR2 ANQGSEA. The CDR3 runs 13 residues.

This clonotype has just a few counts. The chain joins TRBV2 to TRBJ2-1; 10 bases line up with TRBD1. CDR1 is SNHLY, CDR2 FYNNEI, per germline. The CDR3 contains 14 residues. Trimming removed 3 bases from V and 6 bases from J; junction bases left unmatched: 2. The CDR3 nucleotides are TGTGCCAGCAGTGAGAGGACAGGGGGCAATGAGCAGTTCTTC. Protein product: CASSERTGGNEQFF.

The table lists this clonotype with many counts. V gene TRBV7-9 combines with J gene TRBJ2-1; 8 bases are shared with TRBD2. Germline V gene data show CDR1 as SEHNR and CDR2 as FQNEAQ (reference sequence). The CDR3 extends over 16 amino acids. J lost 0 bases, V lost 0 bases, and 1 base had no gene match. For the CDR3, the DNA is TGTGCCAGCAGCTTAGCCGCGGGAGGCTCCTACAATGAGCAGTTCTTC. As protein: CASSLAAGGSYNEQFF.

Comment on this clonotype: A single base separates this from a much larger clone, so it may be a read error. It is likely a read error, because the conserved phenylalanine at the end of the CDR3 is missing. The CDR3 region is CASSSMNTYEQYL. DNA for the CDR3: TGTGCCAGCAGCTCCATGAACACCTACGAGCAGTACCTC. The rearrangement uses TRBV7-2 and TRBJ2-7; no definite D call. CDR3 length: 13 amino acids. The germline CDR1 and CDR2 sequences are SGHTA and FQGNSA. The V end was cut by 4 bases, the J end by 2 bases, with 9 bases between.

V usage is TRBV6-2 or TRBV6-3 and J usage is TRBJ1-4; weak D call: TRBD1 (5 bases). Germline lookup yields CDR1 MNHEY and CDR2 SVGEGT. The CDR3 runs to 15 residues. Trimming stripped 6 bases from V and 0 bases from J, with 11 bases between. CDR3 region: CASRSYRSTNEKLFF. Written as DNA, the CDR3 is TGTGCCAGCAGATCCTACAGGTCAACTAATGAAAAACTGTTTTTT.